The following is a T cell receptor (beta chain) sequence with its context. Its specificity is unknown. This CDR3 contains 16 residues. From germline, CDR1 is MGHDK and CDR2 SYGVNS. The germline V and J ends were trimmed by 1 base and 8 bases, with 18 bases remaining between them. The data stem from a study of shared clonotypes between healthy human individuals. About the study: Three plates each covered CD4 naive and memory; CD8 naive two, CD8 memory one. Notes on the study in general: Investigators expected sequencing depth to affect clonotype sharing among donors. Blood was the sole source, and tissue repertoires probably differ.

Clones were read by immunoSEQ multiplex PCR, and TCRdb kept only the in-frame ones, dropping some. The sample includes some 1.5 million clones, around 98% of them seen just once. What was sequenced was naive CD4+ T cells sorted from blood. Subset meaning: CD45RA+ positively selected. The gene calls are TRBV25-1 and TRBJ2-1; D perhaps matches TRBD2 (6 bases). The clonotype was recovered from a man aged 25-45 years in good health. The CDR3 loop is CASSESRAGRWYEQFF. In DNA, the CDR3 is TGTGCCAGCAGTGAATCGCGAGCGGGCCGTTGGTATGAGCAGTTCTTC.